Listed below are T cell receptor beta chains from one sample, sequenced in a study of T cell therapy after organ transplantation. Only in-frame clones appear in the TCRdb table, and some are missing; sequencing was by immunoSEQ multiplex PCR. The data hold over 20,000 clones, with 80% to 85% observed a single time. These receptors lack a known antigen. Specimen: CD8+ T cells from blood, collected after autologous CMV-specific T cell therapy. These receptors all come from a human patient who had received a solid organ transplant and had CMV disease. Some of the T cells may derive from the graft donor. The CDR3 runs from the conserved cysteine through the conserved F or W. D genes are given only for firm matches. The size field is filled for only some rows; it gives once, few, many or a size class.

V: TRBV5-1; D: NA; J: TRBJ1-1; size: NA; CDR3: CASSLEVAHTEAFF; DNA: TGCGCCAGCAGCTTGGAGGTGGCACACACTGAAGCTTTCTTT
V: TRBV19; D: TRBD2; J: TRBJ2-1; size: once; CDR3: CASRSSGGANEQFF; DNA: TGTGCCAGTAGATCTAGCGGGGGCGCCAATGAGCAGTTCTTC
V: TRBV5-1; D: NA; J: TRBJ2-7; size: NA; CDR3: CASSLGSGYEQYF; DNA: TGCGCCAGCAGCTTGGGATCGGGGTACGAGCAGTACTTC
V: TRBV9; D: NA; J: TRBJ2-1; size: NA; CDR3: CASSPFSGSFRNEQFF; DNA: TGTGCCAGCAGCCCCTTCTCTGGGAGCTTTAGGAATGAGCAGTTCTTC
V: TRBV6-5; D: NA; J: TRBJ1-2; size: NA; CDR3: CADIKDQANYGYTF; DNA: TGTGCCGACATAAAGGATCAGGCTAACTATGGCTACACCTTC
V: TRBV4-3; D: NA; J: TRBJ1-1; size: NA; CDR3: CASSPEWGNTEAFF; DNA: TGCGCCAGCAGCCCAGAGTGGGGAAACACTGAAGCTTTCTTT
V: TRBV30; D: TRBD1; J: TRBJ1-5; size: once; CDR3: CAWSEGTVTNQPQHF; DNA: TGTGCCTGGAGTGAGGGGACAGTAACTAATCAGCCCCAGCATTTT
V: TRBV28; D: TRBD1; J: TRBJ1-2; size: once; CDR3: CASSFMTGWNGYTF; DNA: TGTGCCAGCAGTTTCATGACAGGGTGGAATGGCTACACCTTC
V: TRBV30; D: NA; J: TRBJ2-7; size: few; CDR3: CAWSVLGRAVFQYF; DNA: TGTGCCTGGAGTGTACTTGGACGGGCCGTTTTTCAGTACTTC
V: TRBV7-2; D: NA; J: TRBJ2-5; size: medium-sized; CDR3: CASSPPEDGETQYF; DNA: TGTGCCAGCAGCCCCCCAGAGGACGGAGAGACCCAGTACTTC
V: TRBV10-3; D: TRBD1; J: TRBJ2-1; size: NA; CDR3: CASGGRTGFTGRRNEQFF; DNA: TGTGCCTCGGGTGGGCGGACAGGGTTTACTGGAAGAAGAAATGAGCAGTTCTTC
V: TRBV25-1; D: TRBD1; J: TRBJ2-7; size: NA; CDR3: CASSDRDSGFYEQYF; DNA: TGTGCCAGCAGTGACCGGGACAGTGGATTCTACGAGCAGTACTTC
V: TRBV5-4; D: TRBD2; J: TRBJ2-3; size: NA; CDR3: CASHGEGSDTQYF; DNA: TGTGCCTCCCATGGGGAGGGCTCAGATACGCAGTATTTT
V: TRBV4-3; D: NA; J: TRBJ2-2; size: NA; CDR3: CASSQAVLGTGELFF; DNA: TGCGCCAGCAGCCAAGCGGTTTTGGGTACCGGGGAGCTGTTTTTT
V: TRBV14; D: NA; J: TRBJ2-2; size: NA; CDR3: CASSQAYGELFF; DNA: TGTGCCAGCAGCCAAGCGTATGGGGAGCTGTTTTTT
V: TRBV13; D: NA; J: TRBJ2-2; size: NA; CDR3: CASSLAGGFNTGELFF; DNA: TGTGCCAGCAGCTTAGCCGGGGGCTTCAACACCGGGGAGCTGTTTTTT